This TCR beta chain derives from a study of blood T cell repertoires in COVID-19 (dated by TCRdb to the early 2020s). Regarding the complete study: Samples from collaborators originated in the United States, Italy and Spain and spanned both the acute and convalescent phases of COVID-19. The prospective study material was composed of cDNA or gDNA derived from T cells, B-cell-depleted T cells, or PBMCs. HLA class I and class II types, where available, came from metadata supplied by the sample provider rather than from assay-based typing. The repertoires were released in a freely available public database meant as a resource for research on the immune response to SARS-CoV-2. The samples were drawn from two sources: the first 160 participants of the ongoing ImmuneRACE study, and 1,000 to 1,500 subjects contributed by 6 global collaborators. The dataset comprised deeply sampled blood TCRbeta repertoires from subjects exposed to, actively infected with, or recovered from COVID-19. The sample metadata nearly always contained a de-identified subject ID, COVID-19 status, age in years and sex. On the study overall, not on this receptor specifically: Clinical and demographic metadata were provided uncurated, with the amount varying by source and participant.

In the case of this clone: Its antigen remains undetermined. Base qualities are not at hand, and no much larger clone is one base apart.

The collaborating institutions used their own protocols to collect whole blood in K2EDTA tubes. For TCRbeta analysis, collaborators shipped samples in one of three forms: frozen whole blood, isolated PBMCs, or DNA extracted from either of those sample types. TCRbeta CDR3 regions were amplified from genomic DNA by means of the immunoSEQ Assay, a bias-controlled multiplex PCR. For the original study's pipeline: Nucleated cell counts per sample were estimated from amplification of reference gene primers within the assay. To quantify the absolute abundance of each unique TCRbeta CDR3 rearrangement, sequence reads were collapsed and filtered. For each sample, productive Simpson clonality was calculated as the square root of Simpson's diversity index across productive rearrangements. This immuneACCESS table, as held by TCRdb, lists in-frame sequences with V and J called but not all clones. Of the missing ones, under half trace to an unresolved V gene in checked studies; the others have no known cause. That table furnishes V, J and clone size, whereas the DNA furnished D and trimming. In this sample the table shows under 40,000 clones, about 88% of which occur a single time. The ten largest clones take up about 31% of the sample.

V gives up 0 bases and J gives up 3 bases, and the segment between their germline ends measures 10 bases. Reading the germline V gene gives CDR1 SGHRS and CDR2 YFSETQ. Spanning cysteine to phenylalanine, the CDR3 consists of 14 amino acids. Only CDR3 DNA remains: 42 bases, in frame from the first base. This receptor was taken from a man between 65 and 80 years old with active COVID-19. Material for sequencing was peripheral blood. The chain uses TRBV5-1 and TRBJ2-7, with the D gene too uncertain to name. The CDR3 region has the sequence CASSLDWAVYEQYF. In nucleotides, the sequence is TGCGCCAGCAGCTTGGACTGGGCTGTCTACGAGCAGTACTTC.